The sequence of this T cell receptor (beta chain) was determined in a study of T cells in Graves' hyperthyroidism and ophthalmopathy (dated by TCRdb to the late 2010s). Looking at the study overall: To identify TCR V-J signatures that set the groups apart, the researchers used a discovery cohort of 95 to 100 patients, made up of under 50 with Graves' ophthalmopathy and some 56 with stable Graves' hyperthyroidism. Prospective prediction of ophthalmopathy was tested in an independent validation cohort consisting of about 20 hyperthyroidism patients and 15 or so patients who later progressed to ophthalmopathy. The roughly 100 discovery patients were randomly split 7:3 into training and test sets. In several Graves' hyperthyroidism patients, the study also compared T-cell repertoires from thyroid tissue with T-cell repertoires from blood. After sampling, hyperthyroidism patients received methimazole starting at 30 mg daily, and ophthalmopathy patients received high-dose intravenous methylprednisolone. According to the paper, TCR Vbeta CDR3 sequencing was carried out on about 140 peripheral blood samples, which came from 40 to 45 ophthalmopathy, around 74 hyperthyroidism and some 17 progressor patients. Overall results and qualifications from the work: A 13 V-J signature model separated ophthalmopathy from stable hyperthyroidism, with roughly 88% sensitivity and about 81% specificity in cross-validation and 80%/75% in testing. Blood samples also contained most of the expanded thyroid clonotypes (frequency above 0.001), which suggests that blood repertoires may reflect thyroid immune responses. Sample size was not statistically predetermined, and investigators were not blinded to group allocation. In validation, the model predicted progression to ophthalmopathy a median of about 6.8 months before onset, with roughly 68% sensitivity and 72.22% specificity.

The TCR beta CDR3 regions were amplified from RNA transcripts. The first round of RT-PCR for the TCR CDR3 was performed with the HTBI primer set and the Qiagen OneStep RT-PCR kit. A second multiplex PCR round built the libraries, followed by size selection and purification. Sequencing of the libraries was done on an Illumina HiSeq2000 using paired-end 100 bp reads. The authors' pipeline ran thus. SOAPnuke was used to process the raw data, removing reads that contained adapters or uncalled bases, had a mean Phred below 15, or lacked an exact match to the constant primer or identifier. High-quality paired reads were merged with COPE v1.2.5, and unique nucleotide sequences were defined as clonotypes. Clonotypes were aligned to IMGT TRBV, TRBD and TRBJ reference segments using MiTCR v1.1. The analysis included only V-J combinations with a frequency above 0.0001, which together covered over 98% of the repertoires. A TCS score was defined as the ratio between F50 (clonal expansion) and ExV (chaos), using BLOSUM62-based TCRdist between CDR3 peptides within each V-J. Welch's t-statistics and random forest reduced approximately 520 V-J features to roughly 13, which were used in a naive Bayes classifier (R e1071). The Morisita-Horn index was used to measure how similar the thyroid and blood repertoires were. Starting from the raw public reads, TCRdb applied fastp trimming at Q25, assembled clones with MiXCR and retained in-frame beta chains. For every CDR3 protein sequence, its rows merge into one entry that carries the most common genes and DNA. These V and J calls rely on TCRdb rather than the paper's analysis. The sample yields 650,000 to 800,000 distinct CDR3 sequences; less than 45% were counted once. The top ten clonotypes cover more than 7% of the sample.

Sequences LNHDA (CDR1) and SQIVND (CDR2) are obtained from the germline V gene (reference sequence). V sheds 5 bases and J sheds 3 bases, leaving 13 bases between their ends. Including the terminal cysteine and phenylalanine, the CDR3 comprises 14 residues. The DNA shown is the 42-base CDR3, in frame from base 1. Exclusion was applied to patients with uncontrolled infections, other autoimmune diseases, pregnancy or lactation. Diagnoses were based on clinical symptoms, serum thyroxine and TRAb, thyroid ultrasound and orbital computed tomography. Total RNA was extracted using Trizol reagent, and RNA quality was assessed on an Agilent 2100 Bioanalyzer. This clonotype was observed a few times. Its antigen remains unidentified. No base-level quality is on record; no much larger clone is a single base apart.

This clonotype was sampled from an adult man with Graves' disease, either hyperthyroidism or ophthalmopathy (not recorded which). This sequence uses TRBV19 and TRBJ1-1, with the identity of the D gene unclear. Sequenced: peripheral blood or thyroid tissue (not recorded which). CDR3 region: CASSYARAYTEAFF. The DNA reads as follows: TGTGCCAGTAGTTACGCCCGGGCCTACACTGAAGCTTTCTTT.